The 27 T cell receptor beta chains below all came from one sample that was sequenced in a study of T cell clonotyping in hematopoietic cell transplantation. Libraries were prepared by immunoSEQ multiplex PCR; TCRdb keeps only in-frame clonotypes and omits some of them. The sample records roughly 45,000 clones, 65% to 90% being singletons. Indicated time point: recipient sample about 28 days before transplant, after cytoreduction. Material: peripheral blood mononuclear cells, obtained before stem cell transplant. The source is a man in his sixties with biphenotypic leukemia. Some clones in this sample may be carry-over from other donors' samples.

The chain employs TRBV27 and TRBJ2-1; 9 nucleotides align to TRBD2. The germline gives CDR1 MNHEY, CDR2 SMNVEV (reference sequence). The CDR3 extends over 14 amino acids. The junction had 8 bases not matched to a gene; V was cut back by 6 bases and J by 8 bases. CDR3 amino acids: CASSIAGEWYEQFF. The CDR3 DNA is TGTGCCAGCAGCATAGCGGGAGAGTGGTATGAGCAGTTCTTC.

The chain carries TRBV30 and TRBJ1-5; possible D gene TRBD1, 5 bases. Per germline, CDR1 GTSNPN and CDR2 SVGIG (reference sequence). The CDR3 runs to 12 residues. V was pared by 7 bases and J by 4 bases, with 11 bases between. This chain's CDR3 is CASGGGNQPQHF. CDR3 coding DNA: TGTGCCTCGGGGGGGGGAAATCAGCCCCAGCATTTT.

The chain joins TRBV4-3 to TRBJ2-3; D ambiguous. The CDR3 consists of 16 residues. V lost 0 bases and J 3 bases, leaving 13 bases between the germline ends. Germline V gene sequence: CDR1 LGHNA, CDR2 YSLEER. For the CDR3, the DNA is TGCGCCAGCAGCCAAGATCTACGGTTAAGGACAGATACGCAGTATTTT. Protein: CASSQDLRLRTDTQYF.

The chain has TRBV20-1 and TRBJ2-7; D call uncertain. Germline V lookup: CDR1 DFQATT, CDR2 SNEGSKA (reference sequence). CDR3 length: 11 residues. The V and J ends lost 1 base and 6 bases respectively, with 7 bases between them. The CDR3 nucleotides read TGCAGTGCTAGAGGTCTCGGCGAGCAGTACTTC. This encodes CSARGLGEQYF.

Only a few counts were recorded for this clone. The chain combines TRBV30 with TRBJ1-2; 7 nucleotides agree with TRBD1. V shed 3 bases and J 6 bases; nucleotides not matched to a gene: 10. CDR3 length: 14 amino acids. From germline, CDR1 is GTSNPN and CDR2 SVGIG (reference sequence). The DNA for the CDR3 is TGTGCCTGGAGGCGACTTATCGACAGGGATGGCTACACCTTC. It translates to CAWRRLIDRDGYTF.

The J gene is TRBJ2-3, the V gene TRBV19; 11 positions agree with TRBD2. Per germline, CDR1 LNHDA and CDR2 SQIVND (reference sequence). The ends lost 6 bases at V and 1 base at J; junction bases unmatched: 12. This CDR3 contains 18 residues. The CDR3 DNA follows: TGTGCCAGTAGCCCACAAACGGGACTAGCGGACCGCACAGATACGCAGTATTTT. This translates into CASSPQTGLADRTDTQYF.

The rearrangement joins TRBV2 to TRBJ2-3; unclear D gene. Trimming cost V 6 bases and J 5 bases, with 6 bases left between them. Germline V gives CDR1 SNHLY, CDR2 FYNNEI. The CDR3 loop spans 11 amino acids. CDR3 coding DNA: TGTGCCAGCAGGATAGTAGATACGCAGTATTTT. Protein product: CASRIVDTQYF. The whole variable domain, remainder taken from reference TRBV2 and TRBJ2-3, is EPEVTQTPSHQVTQMGQEVILRCVPISNHLYFYWYRQILGQKVEFLVSFYNNEISEKSEIFDDQFSVERPDGSNFTLKIRSTKLEDSAMYFCASRIVDTQYFGPGTRLTVL.

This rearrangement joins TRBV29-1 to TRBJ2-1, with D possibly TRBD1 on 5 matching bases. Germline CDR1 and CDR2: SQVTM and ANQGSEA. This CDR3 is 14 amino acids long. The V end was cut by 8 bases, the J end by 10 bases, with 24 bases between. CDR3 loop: CSIRTYVDTQEQFF. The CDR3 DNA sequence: TGCAGCATCAGAACTTACGTGGACACACAAGAGCAGTTCTTC.

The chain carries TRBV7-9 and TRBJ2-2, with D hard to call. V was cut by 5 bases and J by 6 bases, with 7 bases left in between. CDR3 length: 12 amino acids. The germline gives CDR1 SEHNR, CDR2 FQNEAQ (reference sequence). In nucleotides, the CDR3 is TGTGCCAGCAGCCCTCCCTCCGGGGAGCTGTTTTTT. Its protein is CASSPPSGELFF.

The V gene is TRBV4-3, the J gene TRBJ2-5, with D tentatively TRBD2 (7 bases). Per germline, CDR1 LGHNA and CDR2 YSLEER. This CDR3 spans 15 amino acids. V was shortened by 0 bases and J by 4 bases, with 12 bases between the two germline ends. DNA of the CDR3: TGCGCCAGCAGCCAAGAGCTGCGGGGGCCAGAGACCCAGTACTTC. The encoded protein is CASSQELRGPETQYF.

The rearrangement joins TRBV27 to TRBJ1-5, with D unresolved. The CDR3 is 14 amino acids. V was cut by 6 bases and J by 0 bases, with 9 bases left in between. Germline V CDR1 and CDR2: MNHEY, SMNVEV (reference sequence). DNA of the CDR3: TGTGCCAGCAGCCCGGACCATAGCAATCAGCCCCAGCATTTT. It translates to CASSPDHSNQPQHF.

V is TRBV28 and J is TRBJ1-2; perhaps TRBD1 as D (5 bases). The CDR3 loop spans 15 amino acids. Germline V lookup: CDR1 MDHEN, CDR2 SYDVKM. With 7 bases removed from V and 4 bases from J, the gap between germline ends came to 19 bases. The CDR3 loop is CASIPGGGTIYGYTF. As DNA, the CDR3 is TGTGCCAGCATCCCCGGCGGGGGAACAATCTATGGCTACACCTTC.

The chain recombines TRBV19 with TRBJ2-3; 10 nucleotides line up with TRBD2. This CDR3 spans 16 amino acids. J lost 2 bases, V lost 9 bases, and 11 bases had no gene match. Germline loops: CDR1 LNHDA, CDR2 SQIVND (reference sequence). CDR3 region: CASAVGLADSTDTQYF. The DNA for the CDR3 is TGTGCCAGCGCCGTCGGACTAGCGGACTCCACAGATACGCAGTATTTT.

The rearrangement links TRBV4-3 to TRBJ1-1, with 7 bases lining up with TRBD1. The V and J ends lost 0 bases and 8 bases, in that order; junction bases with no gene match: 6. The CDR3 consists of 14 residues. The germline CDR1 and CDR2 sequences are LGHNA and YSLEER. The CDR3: CASSQDPRDREAFF. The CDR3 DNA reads TGCGCCAGCAGCCAAGATCCCCGGGACAGAGAAGCTTTCTTT.

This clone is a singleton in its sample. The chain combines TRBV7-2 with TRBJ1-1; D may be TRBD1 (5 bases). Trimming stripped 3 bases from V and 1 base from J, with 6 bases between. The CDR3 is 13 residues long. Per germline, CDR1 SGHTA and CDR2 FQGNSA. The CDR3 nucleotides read TGTGCCAGCAGCTTGGGACGGAACACTGAAGCTTTCTTT. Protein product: CASSLGRNTEAFF.

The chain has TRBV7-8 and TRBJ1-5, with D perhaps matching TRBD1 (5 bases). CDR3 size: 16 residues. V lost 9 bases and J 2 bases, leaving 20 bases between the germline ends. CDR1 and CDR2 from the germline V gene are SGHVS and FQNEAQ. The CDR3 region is CASKAGGANGNQPQHF. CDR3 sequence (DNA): TGTGCCAGTAAGGCTGGAGGGGCCAACGGCAATCAGCCCCAGCATTTT.

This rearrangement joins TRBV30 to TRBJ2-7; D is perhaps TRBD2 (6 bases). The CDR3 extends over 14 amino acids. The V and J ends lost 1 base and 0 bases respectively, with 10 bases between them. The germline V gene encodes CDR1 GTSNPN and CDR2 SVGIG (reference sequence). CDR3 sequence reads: CAWSEAGISYEQYF. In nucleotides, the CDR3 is TGTGCCTGGAGTGAGGCGGGGATCTCCTACGAGCAGTACTTC.

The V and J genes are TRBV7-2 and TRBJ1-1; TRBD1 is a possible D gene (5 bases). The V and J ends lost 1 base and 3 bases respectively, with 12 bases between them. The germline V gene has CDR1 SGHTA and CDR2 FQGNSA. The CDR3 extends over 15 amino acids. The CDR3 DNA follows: TGTGCCAGCAGCTTAGGGCCTGGAGGGGACACTGAAGCTTTCTTT. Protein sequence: CASSLGPGGDTEAFF.

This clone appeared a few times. The CDR3 bases are TGTGCCAGCTCGCAGGGGGCCAGCACCGGGGAGCTGTTTTTT. Protein: CASSQGASTGELFF. The chain links TRBV27 to TRBJ2-2; 8 bases match TRBD1. This CDR3 region has 14 residues. Germline V gene lookup returns CDR1 MNHEY and CDR2 SMNVEV (reference sequence). Trimming at V came to 8 bases and at J to 4 bases, leaving 6 bases not matched to a gene.

The CDR3 region has the DNA TGTGCCAGCAGCCAGGCCCTTAGCGGGAGGGCCGGTGAGCAGTACTTC. Translated, it gives CASSQALSGRAGEQYF. V gene TRBV5-6 combines with J gene TRBJ2-7; the match to TRBD2 covers 11 bases. Germline CDR1 SGHDT, CDR2 YYEEEE. This CDR3 has 16 residues. The trim removed 4 bases at V and 7 bases at J, leaving 13 bases unmatched.

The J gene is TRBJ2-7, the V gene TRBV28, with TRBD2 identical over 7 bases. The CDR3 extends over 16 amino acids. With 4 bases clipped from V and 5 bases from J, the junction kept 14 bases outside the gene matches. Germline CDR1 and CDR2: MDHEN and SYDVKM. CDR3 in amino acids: CASSSPGLERQDEQYF. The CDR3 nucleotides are TGTGCCAGCAGTTCCCCCGGACTAGAGCGTCAAGACGAGCAGTACTTC.

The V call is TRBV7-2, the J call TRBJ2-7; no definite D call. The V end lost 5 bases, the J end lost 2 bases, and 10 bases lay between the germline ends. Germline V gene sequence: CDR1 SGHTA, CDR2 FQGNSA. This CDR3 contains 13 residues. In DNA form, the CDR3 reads TGTGCCAGCAGCCTAGGGAAGACCTACGAGCAGTACTTC. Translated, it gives CASSLGKTYEQYF.

CDR3 loop: CASSSGTGYLNYGYTF. The CDR3 nucleotides are TGTGCCAGCAGTTCCGGGACAGGGTACCTCAACTATGGCTACACCTTC. The chain joins TRBV6-5 to TRBJ1-2; 9 nucleotides agree with TRBD1. Germline values: CDR1 MNHEY, CDR2 SVGAGI. J was trimmed by 2 bases and V by 4 bases; bases with no gene match: 8. The CDR3 is 16 amino acids.

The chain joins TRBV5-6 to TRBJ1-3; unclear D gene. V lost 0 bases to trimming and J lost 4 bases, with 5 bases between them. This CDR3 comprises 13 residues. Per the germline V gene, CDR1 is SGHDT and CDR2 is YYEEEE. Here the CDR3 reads CASSLAAGNTIYF. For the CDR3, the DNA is TGTGCCAGCAGCTTGGCCGCAGGAAACACCATATATTTT.

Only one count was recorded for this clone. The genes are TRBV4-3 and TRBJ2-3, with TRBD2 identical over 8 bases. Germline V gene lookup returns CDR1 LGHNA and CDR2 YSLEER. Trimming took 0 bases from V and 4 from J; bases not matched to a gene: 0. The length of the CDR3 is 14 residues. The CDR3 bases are TGCGCCAGCAGCCAAGACGGGGGGGCAGATACGCAGTATTTT. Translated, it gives CASSQDGGADTQYF.

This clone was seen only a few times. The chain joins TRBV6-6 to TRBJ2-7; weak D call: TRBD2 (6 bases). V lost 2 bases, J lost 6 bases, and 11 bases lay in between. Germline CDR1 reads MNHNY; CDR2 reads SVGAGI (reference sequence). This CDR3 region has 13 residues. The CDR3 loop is CASSYVRGAEQYF. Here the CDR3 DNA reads TGTGCCAGCAGTTACGTGCGGGGAGCCGAGCAGTACTTC.

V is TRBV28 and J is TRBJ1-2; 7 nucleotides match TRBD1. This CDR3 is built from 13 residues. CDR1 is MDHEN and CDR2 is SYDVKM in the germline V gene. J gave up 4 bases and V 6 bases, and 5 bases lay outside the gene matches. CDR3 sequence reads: CASSTGAAYGYTF. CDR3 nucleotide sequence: TGTGCCAGCAGCACAGGGGCAGCCTATGGCTACACCTTC.